The present T cell receptor beta chain was sequenced within a study of human thymus T cells. Measured with immunoSEQ multiplex PCR; TCRdb has only the in-frame clones, and not every one. The table shows roughly 120,000 clones, with around 94% occurring only once. Corrective cardiac surgery supplied the resected thymus tissue. The CDR3 has 16 residues. The V segment lost 8 bases and the J segment 5 bases; nucleotides outside the gene matches: 13. CDR1 is MGHDK, CDR2 SYGVNS, per germline. This rearrangement joins TRBV25-1 to TRBJ2-2, with TRBD1 identical over 8 bases. The sequencing sample was made of thymus tissue. The receptor was derived from a boy younger than two with a congenital heart defect but otherwise immunologically healthy. The CDR3 DNA follows: TGTGCCAGCCGACAGGGGAGCCCCGTCGGAACCGGGGAGCTGTTTTTT. Protein sequence: CASRQGSPVGTGELFF. The variable domain in full, with the rest retrieved from reference TRBV25-1 and TRBJ2-2, is EADIYQTPRYLVIGTGKKITLECSQTMGHDKMYWYQQDPGMELHLIHYSYGVNSTEKGDLSSESTVSRIRTEHFPLTLESARPSHTSQYLCASRQGSPVGTGELFFGEGSRLTVL.